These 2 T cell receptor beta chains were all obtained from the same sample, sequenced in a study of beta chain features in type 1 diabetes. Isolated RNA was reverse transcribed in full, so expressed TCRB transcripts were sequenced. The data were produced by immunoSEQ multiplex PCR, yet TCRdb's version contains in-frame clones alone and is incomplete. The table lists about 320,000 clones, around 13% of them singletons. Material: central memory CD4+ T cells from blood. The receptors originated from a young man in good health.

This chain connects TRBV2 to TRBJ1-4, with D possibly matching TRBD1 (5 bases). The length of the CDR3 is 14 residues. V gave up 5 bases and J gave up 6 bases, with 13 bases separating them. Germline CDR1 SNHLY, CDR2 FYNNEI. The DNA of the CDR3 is TGTGCCAGCAGTCGTGGACAAGTAGATGAAAAACTGTTTTTT. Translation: CASSRGQVDEKLFF.

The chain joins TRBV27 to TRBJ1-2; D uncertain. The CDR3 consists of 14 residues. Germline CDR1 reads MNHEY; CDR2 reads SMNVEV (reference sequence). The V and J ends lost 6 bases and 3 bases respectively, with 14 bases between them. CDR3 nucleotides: TGTGCCAGCAGGCCTCTTTCACCGGACTATGGCTACACCTTC. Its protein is CASRPLSPDYGYTF.